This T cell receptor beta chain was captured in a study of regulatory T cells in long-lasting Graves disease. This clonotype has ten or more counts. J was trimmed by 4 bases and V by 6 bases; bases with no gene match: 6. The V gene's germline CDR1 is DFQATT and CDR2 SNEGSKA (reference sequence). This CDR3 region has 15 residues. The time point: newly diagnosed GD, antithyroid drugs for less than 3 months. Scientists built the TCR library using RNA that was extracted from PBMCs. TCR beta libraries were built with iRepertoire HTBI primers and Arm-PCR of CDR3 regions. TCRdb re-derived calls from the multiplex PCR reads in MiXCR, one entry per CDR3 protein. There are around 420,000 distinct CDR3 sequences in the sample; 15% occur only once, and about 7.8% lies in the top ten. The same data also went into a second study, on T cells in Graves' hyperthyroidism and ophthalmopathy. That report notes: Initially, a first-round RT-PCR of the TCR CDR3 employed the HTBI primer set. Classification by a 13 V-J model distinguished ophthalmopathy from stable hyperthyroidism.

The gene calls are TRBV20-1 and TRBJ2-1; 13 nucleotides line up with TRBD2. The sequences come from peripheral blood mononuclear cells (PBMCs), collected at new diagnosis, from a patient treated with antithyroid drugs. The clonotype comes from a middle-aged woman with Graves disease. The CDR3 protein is CSATGLAGIYNEQFF. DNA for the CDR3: TGCAGTGCCACGGGACTAGCGGGGATATACAATGAGCAGTTCTTC.